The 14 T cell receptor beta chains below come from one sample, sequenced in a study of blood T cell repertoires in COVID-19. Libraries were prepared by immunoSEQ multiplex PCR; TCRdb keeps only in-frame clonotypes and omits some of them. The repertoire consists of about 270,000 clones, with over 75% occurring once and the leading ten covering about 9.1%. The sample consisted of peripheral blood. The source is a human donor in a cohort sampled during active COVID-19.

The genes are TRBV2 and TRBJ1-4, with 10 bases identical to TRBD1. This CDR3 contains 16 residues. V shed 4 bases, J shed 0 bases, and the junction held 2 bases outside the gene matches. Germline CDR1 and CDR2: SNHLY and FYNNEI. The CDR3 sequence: CASSAGQGATNEKLFF. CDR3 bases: TGTGCCAGCAGTGCCGGACAGGGGGCAACTAATGAAAAACTGTTTTTT.

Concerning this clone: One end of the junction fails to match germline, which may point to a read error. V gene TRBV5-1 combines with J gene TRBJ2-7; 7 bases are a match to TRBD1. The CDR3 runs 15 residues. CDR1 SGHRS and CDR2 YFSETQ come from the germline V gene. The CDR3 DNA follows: TGCGCCAGCAGGTTGGCAGGGGGTGAAGCCTACGAGCAGTACTTC. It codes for CASRLAGGEAYEQYF.

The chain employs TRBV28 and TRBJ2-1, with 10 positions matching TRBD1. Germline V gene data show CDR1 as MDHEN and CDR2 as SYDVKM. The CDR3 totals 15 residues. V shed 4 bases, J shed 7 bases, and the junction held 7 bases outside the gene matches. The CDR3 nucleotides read TGTGCCAGCAGTTCCGGACAGGGGGAACGAAATGAGCAGTTCTTC. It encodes CASSSGQGERNEQFF. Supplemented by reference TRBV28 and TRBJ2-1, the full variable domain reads DVKVTQSSRYLVKRTGEKVFLECVQDMDHENMFWYRQDPGLGLRLIYFSYDVKMKEKGDIPEGYSVSREKKERFSLILESASTNQTSMYLCASSSGQGERNEQFFGPGTRLTVL.

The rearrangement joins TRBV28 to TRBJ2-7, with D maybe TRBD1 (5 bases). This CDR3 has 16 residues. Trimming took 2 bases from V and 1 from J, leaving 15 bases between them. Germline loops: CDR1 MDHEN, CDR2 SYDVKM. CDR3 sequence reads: CASSLGAASGSYEQYF. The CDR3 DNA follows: TGTGCCAGCAGTTTAGGGGCGGCCTCGGGTTCCTACGAGCAGTACTTC.

As DNA, the CDR3 is TGTGCCAGCCTCGCGGGGGCCTCCTACAATGAGCAGTTCTTC. Its protein is CASLAGASYNEQFF. The chain links TRBV18 to TRBJ2-1; perhaps TRBD2 as D (7 bases). V lost 8 bases to trimming and J lost 0 bases, with 11 bases between them. CDR1 is KGHSH, CDR2 LQKENI, per germline. The length of the CDR3 is 14 residues.

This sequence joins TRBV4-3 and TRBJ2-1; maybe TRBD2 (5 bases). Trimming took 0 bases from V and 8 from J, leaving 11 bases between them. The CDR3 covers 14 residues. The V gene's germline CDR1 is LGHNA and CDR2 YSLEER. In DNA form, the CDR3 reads TGCGCCAGCAGCCAAGATTATCCGAGGGATGAGCAGTTCTTC. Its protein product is CASSQDYPRDEQFF.

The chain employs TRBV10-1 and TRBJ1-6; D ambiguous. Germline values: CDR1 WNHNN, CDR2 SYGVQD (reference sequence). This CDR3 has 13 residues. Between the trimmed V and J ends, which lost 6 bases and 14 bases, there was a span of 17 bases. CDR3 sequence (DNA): TGCGCCAGCAGCGGAGGACGAGACACAACCCTCCACTTT. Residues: CASSGGRDTTLHF.

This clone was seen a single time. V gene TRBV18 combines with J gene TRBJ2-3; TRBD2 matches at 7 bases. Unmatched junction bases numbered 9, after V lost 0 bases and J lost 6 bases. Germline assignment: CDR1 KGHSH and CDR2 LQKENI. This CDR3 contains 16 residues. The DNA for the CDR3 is TGTGCCAGCTCACCACCGTTGCGGGGGACGTTGGATACGCAGTATTTT. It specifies CASSPPLRGTLDTQYF.

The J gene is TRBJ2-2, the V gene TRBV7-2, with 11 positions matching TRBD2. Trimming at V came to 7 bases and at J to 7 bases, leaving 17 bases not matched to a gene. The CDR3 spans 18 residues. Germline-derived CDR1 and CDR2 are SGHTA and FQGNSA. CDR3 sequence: CASIRLFSGGAVDGELFF. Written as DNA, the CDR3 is TGTGCCAGCATTCGGTTATTTAGCGGGGGGGCCGTGGACGGGGAGCTGTTTTTT.

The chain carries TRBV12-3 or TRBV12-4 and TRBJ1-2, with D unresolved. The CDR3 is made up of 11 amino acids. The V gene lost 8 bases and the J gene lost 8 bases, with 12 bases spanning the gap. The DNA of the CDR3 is TGTGCCAGCCAGGCCCGGGGAGGCTACACCTTC. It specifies CASQARGGYTF.

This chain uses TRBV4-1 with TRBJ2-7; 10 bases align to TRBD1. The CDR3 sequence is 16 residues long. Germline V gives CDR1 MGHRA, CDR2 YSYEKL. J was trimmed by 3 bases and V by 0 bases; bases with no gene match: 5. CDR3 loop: CASSQDDGQGVYEQYF. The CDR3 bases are TGCGCCAGCAGCCAAGACGATGGACAGGGGGTCTACGAGCAGTACTTC.

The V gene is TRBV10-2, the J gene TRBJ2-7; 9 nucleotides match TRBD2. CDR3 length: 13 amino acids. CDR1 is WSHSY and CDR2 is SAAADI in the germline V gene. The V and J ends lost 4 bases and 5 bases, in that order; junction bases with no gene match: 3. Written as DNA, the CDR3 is TGCGCCAGCAGTGCGGCGGGGGGGCACGAGCAGTACTTC. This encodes CASSAAGGHEQYF.

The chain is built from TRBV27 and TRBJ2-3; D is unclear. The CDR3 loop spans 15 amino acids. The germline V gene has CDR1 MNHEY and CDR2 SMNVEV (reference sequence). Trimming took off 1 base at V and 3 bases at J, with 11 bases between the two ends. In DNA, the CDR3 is TGTGCCAGCAGTTTATTAATTAGCCCAACAGATACGCAGTATTTT. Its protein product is CASSLLISPTDTQYF.

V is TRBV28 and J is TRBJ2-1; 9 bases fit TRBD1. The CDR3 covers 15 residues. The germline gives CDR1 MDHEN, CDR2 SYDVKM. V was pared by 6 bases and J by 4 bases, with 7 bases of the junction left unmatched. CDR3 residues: CASRRTGVNYNEQFF. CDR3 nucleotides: TGTGCCAGCAGACGGACAGGGGTGAATTACAATGAGCAGTTCTTC. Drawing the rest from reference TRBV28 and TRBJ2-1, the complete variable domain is DVKVTQSSRYLVKRTGEKVFLECVQDMDHENMFWYRQDPGLGLRLIYFSYDVKMKEKGDIPEGYSVSREKKERFSLILESASTNQTSMYLCASRRTGVNYNEQFFGPGTRLTVL.